The clone carrying this T cell receptor beta chain was observed many times. Its antigen is still unknown. Amplification targeted TCR beta CDR3 regions from RNA transcripts. TCR CDR3 underwent first-round RT-PCR with the HTBI primer set. TCRdb recomputed calls from the multiplex PCR reads with MiXCR, one row per CDR3 protein. The sample includes some 270,000 distinct CDR3 sequences, 10% to 15% seen only once; the top ten take roughly 8%. The CDR3 length is 16 residues. Trimming removed 2 bases at V and 0 bases at J, with 11 bases between. Germline V gives CDR1 SGHAT, CDR2 FQNNGV. The sample of blood was obtained at first hyperthyroidism diagnosis (before any ophthalmopathy symptoms). The data stem from a study of T cells in Graves' hyperthyroidism and ophthalmopathy. Broader study findings: Blood also showed most of the thyroid clonotypes that were expanded above 0.001.

The TCR comes from a woman aged 25 to 39 with Graves' hyperthyroidism that later progressed to Graves' ophthalmopathy. The rearrangement uses TRBV11-2 and TRBJ1-3; D unclear. The sequencing input was blood. The CDR3 DNA is TGTGCCAGCAGCTTAAGGGCAATGAGCTCTGGAAACACCATATATTTT. This encodes CASSLRAMSSGNTIYF.